One sample yielded the 30 T cell receptor beta chains listed below, sequenced in a study of blood T cells in healthy people across ages. Primers used in a second PCR of about 7 to 12 cycles were a sample-barcoded 5' primer and a J-beta primer mix. Via MiXCR, TCRdb re-called the 5' RACE reads, giving one row per CDR3 protein. Among approximately 700,000 distinct CDR3 sequences listed, roughly 30% were seen once. Input material: blood. The receptor set was obtained from a woman over 75 in good health.

As to this clonotype: It may be a read error: a sequence one base away is much more abundant. The chain uses TRBV9 and TRBJ2-3; possible D gene TRBD1, 5 bases. The CDR3 is 15 residues long. V was pared by 2 bases and J by 4 bases, with 14 bases between. CDR1 is SGDLS and CDR2 is YYNGEE in the germline V gene. The CDR3 nucleotides are TGTGCCAGCAGCGTGGGGCACCGGAGCGCAGATACGCAGTATTTT. Translating gives CASSVGHRSADTQYF.

This chain joins TRBV6-5 and TRBJ1-5; D is ambiguous. The CDR3 covers 14 residues. Between the trimmed V and J ends, which lost 6 bases and 2 bases, there was a span of 11 bases. CDR1 is MNHEY and CDR2 is SVGAGI in the germline V gene. CDR3 in amino acids: CASSDGPGNQPQHF. CDR3 DNA: TGTGCCAGCAGCGACGGTCCCGGCAATCAGCCCCAGCATTTT.

This clonotype appeared a few times. The chain employs TRBV7-2 and TRBJ2-2; D perhaps matches TRBD2 (6 bases). Trimming took off 4 bases at V and 5 bases at J, with 20 bases between the two ends. This CDR3 comprises 17 residues. The V gene's germline CDR1 is SGHTA and CDR2 FQGNSA. CDR3 coding DNA: TGTGCCAGCAGCTCGGATACCGGGACTGGTCTTACCGGGGAGCTGTTTTTT. Translated: CASSSDTGTGLTGELFF.

This clonotype has ten or more counts. The V call is TRBV5-1, the J call TRBJ2-1; D unresolved. This CDR3 has 14 amino acids. The germline V and J ends were trimmed by 1 base and 9 bases, with 14 bases remaining between them. Germline V gene sequence: CDR1 SGHRS, CDR2 YFSETQ. CDR3 sequence reads: CASSLTTLPTEQFF. The CDR3 nucleotides read TGCGCCAGCAGCTTGACGACTCTTCCGACTGAGCAGTTCTTC.

The chain uses TRBV2 and TRBJ1-1; D might be TRBD1 (5 bases). From germline, CDR1 is SNHLY and CDR2 FYNNEI. The CDR3 has 15 amino acids. The V end lost 2 bases, the J end lost 5 bases, and 15 bases lay between the germline ends. CDR3 sequence reads: CASSETGALRTEAFF. In DNA form, the CDR3 reads TGTGCCAGCAGTGAAACCGGGGCGCTGAGAACTGAAGCTTTCTTT.

This clonotype was seen more than once but under ten times. A single base separates this from a much larger clone, so it may be a read error. The V and J genes are TRBV7-9 and TRBJ2-1, with D possibly called TRBD1 or TRBD2 (6 bases each). The closer fit of TRBJ2-7 to the DNA end suggests the J call may be wrong. Per the germline V gene, CDR1 is SEHNR and CDR2 is FQNEAQ (reference sequence). The CDR3 consists of 15 residues. The CDR3 bases are TGTGCCAGCAGCCGGGACGGGGGCTCCTACAATGAGCAGTACTTC. Protein: CASSRDGGSYNEQYF.

This clonotype was counted many times. The genes are TRBV19 and TRBJ2-5; unclear D gene. Germline V gene sequence: CDR1 LNHDA, CDR2 SQIVND (reference sequence). The CDR3 consists of 13 residues. The V end was cut by 2 bases, the J end by 1 base, with 5 bases between. As DNA, the CDR3 is TGTGCCAGTAGTATAAACAGCCAAGAGACCCAGTACTTC. This sequence encodes CASSINSQETQYF.

The J gene is TRBJ2-5, the V gene TRBV7-9; 8 bases align to TRBD1. J gave up 11 bases and V 3 bases, and 11 bases lay outside the gene matches. Germline assignment: CDR1 SEHNR and CDR2 FQNEAQ (reference sequence). The CDR3 totals 14 residues. CDR3 in DNA: TGTGCCAGCAGCTTCCAACAGGGGGGCAATGAGCAGTACTTC. The encoded protein is CASSFQQGGNEQYF.

The chain carries TRBV18 and TRBJ1-5; no clear D. The V and J ends lost 6 bases and 2 bases respectively, with 8 bases between them. The germline gives CDR1 KGHSH, CDR2 LQKENI. There are 13 residues in the CDR3. CDR3 in DNA: TGTGCCAGCTCTCCCCTGCGCAATCAGCCCCAGCATTTT. It yields the protein CASSPLRNQPQHF.

V is TRBV4-1 and J is TRBJ2-1; D is perhaps TRBD2 (6 bases). CDR3 length: 14 amino acids. Germline CDR1 and CDR2: MGHRA and YSYEKL. V gave up 4 bases and J gave up 5 bases, with 12 bases separating them. The chain's CDR3 is CASSPLAGHNEQFF. The CDR3 DNA follows: TGCGCCAGCAGCCCCCTCGCGGGGCACAATGAGCAGTTCTTC.

A note on this clonotype: This clone may be a read error of a much larger clone one base away. The chain couples TRBV18 to TRBJ2-7; a weak D match, TRBD2 (6 bases). From germline, CDR1 is KGHSH and CDR2 LQKENI. Trimming left V 5 bases short and J 6 bases short, with 11 bases between. CDR3 length: 12 amino acids. CDR3 protein: CASSTIGSEQYF. The CDR3 coding sequence is TGTGCCAGCTCAACGATCGGGAGCGAGCAGTACTTC.

The table lists this clonotype with many counts. The chain is built from TRBV15 and TRBJ1-2; 10 nucleotides align to TRBD1. Germline V gives CDR1 LNHNV, CDR2 YYDKDF (reference sequence). CDR3 length: 16 residues. V was pared by 1 base and J by 8 bases, with 10 bases of the junction left unmatched. The CDR3 sequence: CATSRGAGTGDGGYTF. CDR3 coding DNA: TGTGCCACCAGCAGAGGAGCCGGGACAGGGGATGGGGGCTACACCTTC.

This clonotype was recorded many times. The chain has TRBV7-2 and TRBJ2-7; D might be TRBD1 (5 bases). Per germline, CDR1 SGHTA and CDR2 FQGNSA. The ends were cut back, 1 base at V and 7 bases at J, with 14 bases in the middle. The CDR3 consists of 14 residues. This chain's CDR3 is CASSLGPRVREQYF. The CDR3 region has the DNA TGTGCCAGCAGCTTAGGCCCCAGGGTGAGGGAGCAGTACTTC. The variable domain in full, with the rest retrieved from reference TRBV7-2 and TRBJ2-7, is GAGVSQSPSNKVTEKGKDVELRCDPISGHTALYWYRQSLGQGLEFLIYFQGNSAPDKSGLPSDRFSAERTGGSVSTLTIQRTQQEDSAVYLCASSLGPRVREQYFGPGTRLTVT.

This clonotype was observed at least ten times. V and J are TRBV10-3 and TRBJ1-1; D unclear. Germline values: CDR1 ENHRY, CDR2 SYGVKD. V was shortened by 0 bases and J by 10 bases, with 18 bases between the two germline ends. This CDR3 is 15 amino acids long. CDR3 sequence reads: CAISESSFSGWGAFF. The DNA for the CDR3 is TGTGCCATCAGTGAGTCGAGTTTTTCGGGTTGGGGAGCTTTCTTT.

This clonotype has ten or more counts. The chain recombines TRBV18 with TRBJ2-7; 11 nucleotides agree with TRBD1. CDR3 length: 14 amino acids. Losses at the gene ends were 7 bases for V and 5 bases for J; bases not matched to a gene: 7. Germline values: CDR1 KGHSH, CDR2 LQKENI. CDR3 bases: TGTGCCAGCTTCCGGGACAGGGGGAGTCACGAGCAGTACTTC. Its protein is CASFRDRGSHEQYF.

This clonotype has a count of ten or more. The rearrangement uses TRBV7-3 and TRBJ2-3, with 8 bases matching TRBD1. Losses at the gene ends were 4 bases for V and 2 bases for J; bases not matched to a gene: 2. The CDR3 is 14 amino acids. Germline V gene lookup returns CDR1 SGHTA and CDR2 FQGTGA. In DNA form, the CDR3 reads TGTGCCAGCAGCTCGGACAGGGCCACAGATACGCAGTATTTT. It encodes CASSSDRATDTQYF.

V is TRBV7-6 and J is TRBJ2-3; D remains unclear. V lost 4 bases and J 5 bases, leaving 10 bases between the germline ends. This CDR3 contains 13 residues. Germline CDR1 and CDR2: SGHVS and FNYEAQ. The CDR3, as DNA: TGTGCCAGCAGCTCCCAGCTGGGAGATACGCAGTATTTT. This encodes CASSSQLGDTQYF.

This clonotype was counted ten times or more. It may be a read error: a sequence one base away is much more abundant. The chain combines TRBV5-1 with TRBJ1-1; D gene ambiguous. CDR1 and CDR2 from the germline V gene are SGHRS and YFSETQ. V dropped 7 bases and J dropped 5 bases, with 12 bases sitting between them. CDR3 length equals 12 residues. The CDR3 nucleotides read TGCGCCAGCGGCCCGGATATGACTGAAGCTTTCTTT. The encoded protein is CASGPDMTEAFF.

This clonotype was detected many times. The chain is built from TRBV18 and TRBJ2-7; 8 bases fit TRBD1. In germline, CDR1 is KGHSH, CDR2 LQKENI. The CDR3 contains 17 residues. The trim removed 1 base at V and 1 base at J, leaving 9 bases unmatched. CDR3 amino acids: CASSPQFSDRESYEQYF. As DNA, the CDR3 is TGTGCCAGCTCACCACAGTTTTCGGACAGGGAGTCCTACGAGCAGTACTTC.

A word on this clonotype: A clone one base away is much larger, so this may be a read error. The CDR3 nucleotides are TGTGCCAGCAGTTACAGACAGGGAGGCAATCAGCCCCAGCATTTT. Encoded protein: CASSYRQGGNQPQHF. The chain recombines TRBV6-6 with TRBJ1-5, with 7 bases lining up with TRBD1. V shed 2 bases and J 2 bases; nucleotides not matched to a gene: 3. Germline V gives CDR1 MNHNY, CDR2 SVGAGI (reference sequence). The CDR3 has 15 residues.

Turning to this clonotype: This sequence may be a read error, since a much larger clone differs from it by one base. V usage is TRBV11-2 and J usage is TRBJ2-7; TRBD1 matches at 8 bases. The CDR3 runs 15 residues. The V gene's germline CDR1 is SGHAT and CDR2 FQNNGV. Trimming removed 1 base from V and 12 bases from J; junction bases left unmatched: 14. CDR3 residues: CASSLGDRRHETRYF. The CDR3 region has the DNA TGTGCCAGCAGCTTAGGGGACAGGAGGCACGAGACCCGGTACTTC.

This clonotype was recorded once. A much bigger clone sits one base away, suggesting this may be a read error. The chain combines TRBV6-1 with TRBJ2-7; 8 nucleotides match TRBD1. Germline V gene sequence: CDR1 MNHNS, CDR2 SASEGT. This CDR3 contains 15 residues. For the CDR3, the DNA is TGTGCCGGCAGTGAAACAGGGGGTGGCTCCTACGAGCAGTACTTC. This encodes CAGSETGGGSYEQYF.

This clonotype was detected many times. The chain combines TRBV28 with TRBJ2-7, with 7 positions matching TRBD1. With V trimmed by 6 bases and J by 5 bases, 13 bases remained unmatched. CDR1 and CDR2 (germline): MDHEN, SYDVKM. This CDR3 region has 15 residues. Written as DNA, the CDR3 is TGTGCCAGCAGGACTAACAGGGGCGCGAAGGACGAGCAGTACTTC. Residues: CASRTNRGAKDEQYF.

This clonotype was recorded a few times. V usage is TRBV5-1 and J usage is TRBJ2-2, with 7 bases fitting TRBD1. Unmatched junction bases numbered 2, after V lost 2 bases and J lost 1 base. Looked up from germline, CDR1 is SGHRS and CDR2 is YFSETQ. This CDR3 contains 15 residues. In DNA form, the CDR3 reads TGCGCCAGCAGCTTTTGGACAGGGAACACCGGGGAGCTGTTTTTT. As protein: CASSFWTGNTGELFF.

This clonotype was observed at least ten times. The chain recombines TRBV27 with TRBJ2-3; D is possibly TRBD2 (7 bases). Germline V gene lookup returns CDR1 MNHEY and CDR2 SMNVEV (reference sequence). This CDR3 region has 15 residues. The V and J ends lost 6 bases and 4 bases respectively, with 17 bases between them. The CDR3 nucleotides read TGTGCCAGCAGACTGGGGGGGGCGCGATCAGATACGCAGTATTTT. It yields the protein CASRLGGARSDTQYF.

In DNA form, the CDR3 reads TGCGCCAGCAGATCCGGACAGGCCCAAGAGACCCAGTACTTC. Its protein product is CASRSGQAQETQYF. This chain uses TRBV5-1 with TRBJ2-5, with 7 bases that match TRBD1. The J segment lost 1 base and the V segment lost 5 bases, leaving 5 bases of the junction unmatched. Germline V CDR1 and CDR2: SGHRS, YFSETQ. The CDR3 spans 14 residues.

In its sample, this clonotype was seen a few times. The rearrangement joins TRBV6-6 to TRBJ2-2; weak D call: TRBD2 (7 bases). Trimming cost V 5 bases and J 1 base, with 14 bases left between them. Germline values: CDR1 MNHNY, CDR2 SVGAGI (reference sequence). The CDR3 length is 16 residues. The chain's CDR3 is CASSLRGARNTGELFF. The CDR3 DNA follows: TGTGCCAGCAGTCTCCGGGGGGCAAGGAACACCGGGGAGCTGTTTTTT.

The chain combines TRBV5-6 with TRBJ1-5; 8 bases line up with TRBD1. The V gene end was trimmed by 2 bases and the J gene end by 9 bases; junction bases not matched to a gene: 13. CDR1 SGHDT and CDR2 YYEEEE come from the germline V gene. The CDR3 loop spans 16 amino acids. The CDR3 is CASSLSGQGLSGPQHF. CDR3 coding DNA: TGTGCCAGCAGCTTAAGCGGACAGGGCCTTAGCGGGCCCCAGCATTTT.

This clonotype was counted at least ten times. The V and J genes are TRBV7-8 and TRBJ2-7; D is perhaps TRBD1 or TRBD2 (6 bases each). This CDR3 is built from 15 residues. Per the germline V gene, CDR1 is SGHVS and CDR2 is FQNEAQ. The V end lost 7 bases, the J end lost 1 base, and 17 bases lay between the germline ends. Here the CDR3 DNA reads TGTGCCAGCACCCCGGGCCAGGGGAGGTCCTACGAGCAGTACTTC. Amino acid sequence: CASTPGQGRSYEQYF.

This clonotype appeared many times. The rearrangement joins TRBV20-1 to TRBJ2-7, with 8 bases matching TRBD1. CDR1 is DFQATT, CDR2 SNEGSKA, per germline (reference sequence). Losses at the gene ends were 6 bases for V and 2 bases for J; bases not matched to a gene: 12. The CDR3 contains 15 residues. The CDR3 reads CSADSDRGVTYEQYF. CDR3 nucleotides: TGCAGTGCGGATTCCGACAGGGGAGTAACCTACGAGCAGTACTTC.